This T cell receptor beta chain was observed in a study of blood T cell repertoires in COVID-19. On the study more broadly: Samples representing acute and convalescent COVID-19 were sourced from the United States, Italy and Spain.

V shed 0 bases and J shed 6 bases, with 12 bases lying between them. The CDR3 runs to 16 residues. Germline CDR1 is SGHTA and CDR2 is FQGNSA. TCRdb's table, derived via immunoSEQ multiplex PCR, lists solely in-frame clones and lacks some. The sample holds some 180,000 clones, approximately 90% seen once. V is TRBV7-2 and J is TRBJ1-6, with D unclear. The receptor was isolated from a man between 35 and 55 years old with active or convalescent COVID-19. Material: peripheral blood. CDR3 residues: CASSLARGSGNSPLHF. CDR3 DNA sequence: TGTGCCAGCAGCTTAGCCCGGGGTTCCGGTAATTCACCCCTCCACTTT.